The clone carrying this T cell receptor beta chain was seen a handful of times. Its antigen remains unidentified. TCRdb reprocessed the reads via MiXCR and lists one record per CDR3 protein. This sample carries approximately 910,000 distinct CDR3 sequences, approximately 31% of them seen once, and the ten largest clones take 13%. The source of the sample is a study of T cell repertoires in cytomegalovirus infection. Study-level background: HLA-B-restricted CMV epitopes that are well studied, plus recently identified HLA-C-restricted ones, were used by the study.

The CDR3 is 15 amino acids. Germline trimming cut 4 bases from V and 7 bases from J; bases unmatched to any gene: 8. Per the germline V gene, CDR1 is SGHRS and CDR2 is YFSETQ. This clonotype was sampled from a human donor in good health (CMV status not recorded). Some clones in this sample may be carry-over from other donors' samples. The chain combines TRBV5-1 with TRBJ1-5, with 10 bases matching TRBD1. The source was cultured CD8+ T cells from PBMCs, collected from culture after CMV antigen stimulation. As DNA, the CDR3 is TGCGCCAGCAGCCTGACAGGGGGCGGAGGACAGCCCCAGCATTTT. The encoded protein is CASSLTGGGGQPQHF.